This TCR beta chain was identified during a study of beta chain features in type 1 diabetes. Whole-study context: Age and gender were similar between patients and healthy donors, as were cell yields.

This clone was detected only a few times. The authors obtained over 95% purity in all sorted populations. Expressed TCRB transcripts were sequenced because the isolated RNA had all been reverse transcribed beforehand. The method was immunoSEQ multiplex PCR; TCRdb's version includes in-frame clones alone and lacks a portion of them. The sample lists hundreds of thousands of clones, approximately 15% occurring once. The CDR3 has 14 residues. Trimming pared 4 bases from V and 4 bases from J, leaving 11 bases between. Germline assignment: CDR1 SGHDN and CDR2 FVKESK. The V gene is TRBV14, the J gene TRBJ1-3; no firm D call. Material for sequencing was naive CD4+ T cells from blood. The clonotype originates from a young man in good health. The CDR3 sequence is CASSPRTFGNTIYF. DNA for the CDR3: TGTGCCAGCAGCCCCCGGACCTTCGGAAACACCATATATTTT.